This T cell receptor (beta chain) was sequenced for a study of blood T cell repertoires in COVID-19. Those designated as exposed participants met a COVID-19 case within 2 weeks before study entry. There are 15 residues in the CDR3. CDR1 and CDR2 (germline): SNHLY, FYNNEI. Trimming at V came to 5 bases and at J to 1 base, leaving 2 bases not matched to a gene. Assay: immunoSEQ multiplex PCR; the TCRdb copy retains only in-frame clones and omits some. The table has more than 350,000 clones, over 75% seen once. The specimen sequenced was PBMCs or T cells enriched from blood (not recorded which). This rearrangement joins TRBV2 to TRBJ2-3; 11 nucleotides agree with TRBD2. The TCR was taken from a woman between 18 and 30 years old who had been exposed to COVID-19. The CDR3 DNA reads TGTGCCAGCAGTCCACTAGCGGGGGGCACAGATACGCAGTATTTT. Protein sequence: CASSPLAGGTDTQYF.